One and the same sample provided the 2 T cell receptor beta chains below, sequenced in a study of somatic mutations in cytotoxic T cells in rheumatoid arthritis. The repertoire was sequenced with immunoSEQ multiplex PCR; TCRdb's copy has only in-frame clones and lacks some. The sample lists 20,000 to 25,000 clones; around 84% were seen once. Source material: CD8+ T cells sorted from blood. The receptor source for this set is a woman aged 45-59 years in good health.

The rearrangement uses TRBV27 and TRBJ2-1, with D perhaps assigned TRBD1 or TRBD2 (5 bases each). The CDR3 totals 14 residues. CDR1 MNHEY and CDR2 SMNVEV come from the germline V gene (reference sequence). V lost 2 bases, J lost 4 bases, and 9 bases lay in between. CDR3 nucleotides: TGTGCCAGCAGTTTAAGGGGAGCGTACAATGAGCAGTTCTTC. This gives the protein CASSLRGAYNEQFF.

The chain joins TRBV4-2 to TRBJ1-2, with D possibly matching TRBD1 (5 bases). With 0 bases removed from V and 7 bases from J, the gap between germline ends came to 9 bases. The CDR3 length is 13 residues. Germline CDR1 reads LGHNA; CDR2 reads YNFKEQ. CDR3 nucleotide sequence: TGTGCCAGCAGCCAAGAATTAGGGGCTGGCTACACCTTC. Translation gives CASSQELGAGYTF.